Described below is a single T cell receptor beta chain sequence and its context. The antigen is unknown. This CDR3 contains 12 residues. The germline CDR1 and CDR2 sequences are SNHLY and FYNNEI. V was trimmed by 6 bases and J by 6 bases, leaving 9 bases between them. Using viral peptide pools, the ViraFEST assay grew out antigen-specific CD4+ T cells prior to sequencing. After more than 9 days in culture, the CD4+ T cells were isolated. Confirmation by PCR established that the person had SARS-CoV-2 infection between March and December 2020. A half-medium replacement with IL-2 medium was carried out on days 3 and 7. Clones were sequenced by immunoSEQ multiplex PCR, and TCRdb holds only the in-frame ones, with some missing. The sample shows 35,000 to 45,000 clones, 73% of them seen only once. The sample originates from a study of vaccination effects on CD4 cells after COVID-19. Study-level information: The two convalescent patients provided samples 16 days and one week before vaccination. The study's findings and limits: Pronounced clonal contraction occurred in clones induced by infection and by vaccine late after vaccination. The authors studied few convalescent patients and collected no early post-infection timepoints.

The V and J genes are TRBV2 and TRBJ1-5; D remains unclear. Sequencing was performed on CD4+ T cells from PBMCs cultured with a peptide pool, taken before COVID-19 vaccination. The clonotype originates from a human donor who had a prior SARS-CoV-2 infection. In DNA, the CDR3 is TGTGCCAGCAGAGGCACACTTCAGCCCCAGCATTTT. The encoded protein is CASRGTLQPQHF.